This is a list of T cell receptor beta chains from one sample in a study of response to subunit inactivated influenza vaccine. TCRdb ran MiXCR on the RT-PCR reads and lists one entry per CDR3 protein. The data show approximately 520,000 distinct CDR3 sequences, about 25% seen once. Specimen: CD4+ T cells sorted from PBMCs, collected roughly 5 days after vaccination. These receptors were obtained from a man aged 50-60 years who received an inactivated influenza vaccine. The CDR3 runs from the conserved cysteine through the conserved F or W. Fields, in order: D gene, V gene, clone size, J gene, CDR3 DNA, CDR3 protein. A D gene is named only where the DNA matches it firmly. Size is omitted from some rows. Given values are once, few, many or a class for expanded clones.

TRBD2,TRBV10-1,few,TRBJ2-3,TGCGCCAGCAGTGAGATGCGGGGGTACACAGATACGCAGTATTTT,CASSEMRGYTDTQYF
NA,TRBV12-3/TRBV12-4,NA,TRBJ2-1,TGTGCCAGCAGTTTAGCTGGTAGGGGGTTACTAGCGAGCTCCTACAATGAGCAGTTCTTC,CASSLAGRGLLASSYNEQFF
NA,TRBV29-1,few,TRBJ2-1,TGCAGCGTTGAAGATCGACAGGAGTACTACAATGAGCAGTTCTTC,CSVEDRQEYYNEQFF
TRBD2,TRBV3-1,NA,TRBJ2-3,TGTGCCAGCAGCCCCCAGCTAGCGGGGGCCTTCGGTACGCAGTATTTT,CASSPQLAGAFGTQYF
NA,TRBV6-2/TRBV6-3,NA,TRBJ1-1,TGTGCCAGCAGTTACGGTGCGCGGTTAGGGGGCACTGAAGCTTTCTTT,CASSYGARLGGTEAFF
NA,TRBV7-9,NA,TRBJ2-7,TGTGCCAGCAGGCTTCGGGACACGTCGGGAGAGCAGTACTTC,CASRLRDTSGEQYF
TRBD2,TRBV20-1,many,TRBJ2-2,TGCAGTGCTACAGGACTAGCGGGGTTTGTAACCGGGGAGCTGTTTTTT,CSATGLAGFVTGELFF
NA,TRBV7-9,NA,TRBJ2-1,TGTGCCAGCAGCTTAGAGGGGCTAAGGAATGAGCAGTTCTTC,CASSLEGLRNEQFF
NA,TRBV25-1,NA,TRBJ2-5,TGTGCCAGCAGTGAAGAGGGTGGCCTCCAAGAGACCCAGTACTTC,CASSEEGGLQETQYF
NA,TRBV7-9,few,TRBJ2-3,TGTGCCAGCAGCTTAGTGGGTAGGTCGGTCCCAGATACGCAGTATTTT,CASSLVGRSVPDTQYF
TRBD1,TRBV5-1,few,TRBJ2-5,TGCGCCAGCAGCCCACGACAGGGTGTTGGAGAGACCCAGTACTTC,CASSPRQGVGETQYF
NA,TRBV28,few,TRBJ2-7,TGTGCCTCCGGGCGGAGGGCCTACGAGCAGTACTTC,CASGRRAYEQYF
NA,TRBV20-1,few,TRBJ1-5,TGCAGTGCTAGGGGCAGGGGACAGCCCCAGCATTTT,CSARGRGQPQHF
TRBD2,TRBV12-3/TRBV12-4,NA,TRBJ2-7,TGTGCCAGCAGTCTAATACTAGCGCCTTACGAGCAGTACTTC,CASSLILAPYEQYF
NA,TRBV15,NA,TRBJ1-3,TGTGCCACCAGCGGGCTTCAGGGCTTGCGTGGAAACACCATATATTTT,CATSGLQGLRGNTIYF
NA,TRBV12-3/TRBV12-4,few,TRBJ1-5,TGTGCCAGCACCCTGGGACATGTTCAGCCCCAGCATTTT,CASTLGHVQPQHF